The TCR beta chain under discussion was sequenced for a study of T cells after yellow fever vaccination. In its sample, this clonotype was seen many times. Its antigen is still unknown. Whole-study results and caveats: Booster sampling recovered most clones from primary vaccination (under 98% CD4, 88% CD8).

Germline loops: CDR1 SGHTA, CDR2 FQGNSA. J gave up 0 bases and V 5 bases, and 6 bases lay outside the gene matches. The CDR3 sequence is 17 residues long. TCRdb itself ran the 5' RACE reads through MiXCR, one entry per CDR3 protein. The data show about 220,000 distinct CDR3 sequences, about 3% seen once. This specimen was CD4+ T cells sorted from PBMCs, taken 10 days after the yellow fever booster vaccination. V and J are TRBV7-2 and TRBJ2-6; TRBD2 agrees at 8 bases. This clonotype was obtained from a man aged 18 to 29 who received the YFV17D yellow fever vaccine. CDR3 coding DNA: TGTGCCAGCAGCGGGCGGGGGGCGAGCTCTGGGGCCAACGTCCTGACTTTC. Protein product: CASSGRGASSGANVLTF.